A selection of T cell receptor beta chains follows, all from one sample in a study of beta chain features in type 1 diabetes. Generated by immunoSEQ multiplex PCR, the TCRdb table keeps only in-frame clones and is missing some. The sample shows approximately 170,000 clones, 7.8% of them seen only once. Sequencing was performed on central memory CD4+ T cells from blood. All receptors derive from a woman between 40 and 50 years old with type 1 diabetes. CDR3s include the opening cysteine and the closing phenylalanine or tryptophan.

v_call	j_call	cdr3_aa
TRBV6-5	TRBJ2-1	CASSSLAGSIYEQFF
TRBV9	TRBJ1-1	CASSPLVREAFF
TRBV9	TRBJ2-7	CASSPSLADYEQYF
TRBV27	TRBJ2-1	CASSLSFGGAGGYYNEQFF
TRBV19	TRBJ1-5	CASSSTGGNQPQHF
TRBV11-3	TRBJ2-1	CASSSREKGHNEQFF
TRBV30	TRBJ2-3	CACSLGGAATDTQYF
TRBV2	TRBJ1-1	CASILQGMAFF
TRBV28	TRBJ2-1	CASSLPVGRNEQFF
TRBV7-7	TRBJ2-3	CASSFGGGNTDTQYF
TRBV4-3	TRBJ2-1	CASSQDRAGGSSYNEQFF
TRBV29-1	TRBJ2-3	CSAATSTDTQYF
TRBV4-3	TRBJ2-7	CASSQAPGLAGYEQYF
TRBV19	TRBJ2-2	CASSPGTATGELFF
TRBV11-3	TRBJ2-1	CASSLRNGDEQFF
TRBV2	TRBJ2-7	CASSVGLAAYEQYF
TRBV9	TRBJ2-3	CASSVTGSTDTQYF
TRBV28	TRBJ2-3	CASSLYQGQVDTQYF
TRBV14	TRBJ2-3	CASSPSGNVFADTQYF
TRBV5-4	TRBJ1-1	CASSQQEGTEAFF
TRBV7-2	TRBJ2-1	CASSSGLGTPYNEQFF
TRBV25-1	TRBJ2-1	CASSDRKGLDNEQFF
TRBV19	TRBJ1-6	CASSITQGNSSPLHF
TRBV29-1	TRBJ2-5	CSVERQGETQYF
TRBV19	TRBJ2-1	CASRDGQSSYNEQFF
TRBV2	TRBJ2-3	CASSGLPSGGPTDTQYF
TRBV7-2	TRBJ2-5	CASSLDPSGETQYF